One sample yielded the 13 T cell receptor beta chains listed below, sequenced in a study of control samples from healthy donors and cancer patients (dated by TCRdb to about 2020). Library method: the immunoSEQ multiplex PCR assay. Entries here come from immuneACCESS through TCRdb and include only in-frame sequences with V and J called. Some clones fail to appear in such tables; in the studies checked, an unresolved V gene covers under half of the shortfall, and the cause of the remainder is unknown. In all, the sample holds about 85,000 clones, and around 90% of those were seen once. Approximately 7.6% of the sample rests with the top ten. Input material: blood. Every receptor here comes from a woman aged 55-70 years in good health.

V is TRBV4-1 and J is TRBJ2-2, with 8 bases matching TRBD1. This CDR3 spans 15 amino acids. V shed 0 bases and J 5 bases; nucleotides not matched to a gene: 2. The germline V gene has CDR1 MGHRA and CDR2 YSYEKL. For the CDR3, the DNA is TGCGCCAGCAGCCAAGACAGGGGGCGGACCGGGGAGCTGTTTTTT. Translating it yields CASSQDRGRTGELFF.

The chain couples TRBV3-1 (or the pseudogene TRBV3-2) to TRBJ2-3; the match to TRBD2 covers 13 bases. CDR3 length equals 19 residues. Germline CDR1 LGHDT, CDR2 YNNKEL (reference sequence). V lost 2 bases, J lost 3 bases, and 11 bases stayed unmatched. The CDR3 region is CASSQMPRLAGGYTDTQYF. DNA for the CDR3: TGTGCCAGCAGCCAAATGCCCCGACTAGCGGGAGGTTATACAGATACGCAGTATTTT.

This sequence joins TRBV30 and TRBJ1-4; a possible D gene is TRBD1 (5 bases). Trimming took off 3 bases at V and 11 bases at J, with 13 bases between the two ends. CDR1 is GTSNPN, CDR2 SVGIG, per germline (reference sequence). The length of the CDR3 is 12 residues. The CDR3 region is CAWSPGTGKLFF. The CDR3 nucleotides read TGTGCCTGGAGCCCCGGGACCGGCAAACTGTTTTTT.

V usage is TRBV5-1 and J usage is TRBJ1-1, with D possibly being TRBD1 (5 bases). Germline values: CDR1 SGHRS, CDR2 YFSETQ. The CDR3 consists of 16 residues. Trimming left V 0 bases short and J 2 bases short, with 14 bases between. CDR3 sequence (DNA): TGCGCCAGCAGCTTGGCCCTCGGACAAAGAAACACTGAAGCTTTCTTT. Its translation is CASSLALGQRNTEAFF.

The chain couples TRBV12-3 or TRBV12-4 to TRBJ1-1; unclear D gene. Between the trimmed V and J ends, which lost 3 bases and 4 bases, there was a span of 9 bases. The CDR3 has 13 residues. Here the CDR3 DNA reads TGTGCCAGCAGTTTCTCGGGTGTCACTGAAGCTTTCTTT. It codes for CASSFSGVTEAFF.

The V and J genes are TRBV20-1 and TRBJ1-3; a weak D match, TRBD1 (6 bases). This CDR3 contains 14 residues. Germline V gene sequence: CDR1 DFQATT, CDR2 SNEGSKA (reference sequence). V lost 3 bases and J 2 bases, leaving 11 bases between the germline ends. CDR3 protein: CSASLAGAGNTIYF. The CDR3 nucleotides read TGCAGTGCTAGTCTGGCAGGGGCTGGAAACACCATATATTTT.

The J gene is TRBJ2-1, the V gene TRBV9; D gene ambiguous. The CDR3 totals 11 residues. V was trimmed by 3 bases and J by 4 bases, leaving 2 bases between them. Germline CDR1 reads SGDLS; CDR2 reads YYNGEE. The CDR3 here is CASSGYNEQFF. The CDR3, as DNA: TGTGCCAGCAGCGGTTACAATGAGCAGTTCTTC.

The J gene is TRBJ1-6, the V gene TRBV12-5; possibly TRBD1 for D (6 bases). The CDR3 is 12 residues long. The germline V and J ends were trimmed by 3 bases and 13 bases, with 10 bases remaining between them. The V gene's germline CDR1 is LGHNT and CDR2 FRNRAP. The CDR3 DNA follows: TGTGCTAGTGGTTTCCCGAGGGGGCCCCTCCACTTT. Protein product: CASGFPRGPLHF.

The chain couples TRBV5-8 to TRBJ1-1, with a possible D match to TRBD1 (5 bases). The CDR3 extends over 14 amino acids. CDR1 and CDR2 from the germline V gene are SGHTS and YDEGEE. Trimming pared 9 bases from V and 5 bases from J, leaving 20 bases between. In nucleotides, the CDR3 is TGTGCCACCACAAGGAGGCGCGGGGGTACTGAAGCTTTCTTT. Translated, it gives CATTRRRGGTEAFF.

V gene TRBV3-1 (or the pseudogene TRBV3-2) combines with J gene TRBJ1-2; D unclear. Trimming cost V 4 bases and J 7 bases, with 10 bases left between them. The CDR3 is 12 residues long. Germline CDR1 LGHDT, CDR2 YNNKEL (reference sequence). CDR3 sequence (DNA): TGTGCCAGCAGCCCTCCGTACGGTGGCTACACCTTC. Protein: CASSPPYGGYTF.

A single count supports this clone. The chain has TRBV28 and TRBJ1-5, with a weak D call TRBD1 (5 bases). Germline V gene lookup returns CDR1 MDHEN and CDR2 SYDVKM. There are 15 residues in the CDR3. V shed 4 bases and J shed 2 bases, with 12 bases lying between them. The chain's CDR3 is CASSWGGGGNQPQHF. CDR3 in DNA: TGTGCCAGCAGTTGGGGGGGAGGGGGCAATCAGCCCCAGCATTTT.

V is TRBV28 and J is TRBJ2-2; D tentatively reads TRBD1 or TRBD2 (5 bases each). The CDR3 spans 15 residues. Per germline, CDR1 MDHEN and CDR2 SYDVKM. V was clipped by 2 bases and J by 2 bases, with 9 bases between them. The DNA for the CDR3 is TGTGCCAGCAGTTTAGGGGGAGCAAACACCGGGGAGCTGTTTTTT. Translated, it gives CASSLGGANTGELFF.

To note about this clone: The identical CDR3 is also encoded by other nucleotide sequences in the sample. The rearrangement links TRBV5-1 to TRBJ1-1; D remains unclear. The ends were cut back, 0 bases at V and 0 bases at J, with 3 bases in the middle. The CDR3 length is 13 residues. Germline V CDR1 and CDR2: SGHRS, YFSETQ. CDR3 protein: CASSLGMNTEAFF. CDR3 nucleotide sequence: TGCGCCAGCAGCTTGGGTATGAACACTGAAGCTTTCTTT. The complete variable domain, with remaining parts taken from reference TRBV5-1 and TRBJ1-1, reads KAGVTQTPRYLIKTRGQQVTLSCSPISGHRSVSWYQQTPGQGLQFLFEYFSETQRNKGNFPGRFSGRQFSNSRSEMNVSTLELGDSALYLCASSLGMNTEAFFGQGTRLTVV.